The rows below give T cell receptor beta chains drawn from one sample of a study of cytomegalovirus exposure and HLA in healthy donors. Measured with immunoSEQ multiplex PCR; TCRdb has only the in-frame clones, and not every one. This sample has about 110,000 clones, with 60% to 80% found just once. Material for sequencing was PBMCs. The receptors originated from a man between 35 and 55 years old in good health and CMV-seronegative. The CDR3 runs from the conserved cysteine through the conserved F or W. Fields, in order: D gene, CDR3 length, J gene, clone size, V gene, CDR3 DNA, CDR3 protein. A D gene is named only where the DNA matches it firmly. Clone size is not always given. Where it is, it says once, few, many or a class for expanded clones.

TRBD1 | 13 | TRBJ2-7 | once | TRBV25-1 | TGTGCCAGCAGACAGACAGGGGTGGACGAGCAGTACTTC | CASRQTGVDEQYF
TRBD2 | 14 | TRBJ2-7 | . | TRBV10-3 | TGTGCCATCAAAACTAGCGGGGGAGTTGACGAGCAGTACTTC | CAIKTSGGVDEQYF
TRBD1 | 15 | TRBJ1-6 | once | TRBV11-2 | TGTGCCAGCAGCCAAACAGGGGGCAATAATTCACCCCTCCACTTT | CASSQTGGNNSPLHF
. | 17 | TRBJ1-1 | . | TRBV7-9 | TGTGCCAGCAGCTTAGGTCCTCGGGCAGAGGGAAGCACTGAAGCTTTCTTT | CASSLGPRAEGSTEAFF
TRBD1 | 14 | TRBJ1-1 | . | TRBV10-2 | TGCGCCAGCAGTGAGACAGGGGGAAACACTGAAGCTTTCTTT | CASSETGGNTEAFF
. | 14 | TRBJ1-6 | . | TRBV6-5 | TGTGCCAGCAGTGATACTAAATCGAATTCACCCCTCCACTTT | CASSDTKSNSPLHF
. | 15 | TRBJ1-3 | . | TRBV19 | TGTGCCAGTAAAGAGGGAAGGGCTCTGGAAAACACCATATATTTT | CASKEGRALENTIYF
TRBD1 | 14 | TRBJ2-7 | . | TRBV27 | TGTGCCAGCGCCCACGGGACAGGGGATTACGAGCAGTACTTC | CASAHGTGDYEQYF
TRBD2 | 16 | TRBJ2-5 | . | TRBV6-1 | TGTGCCAGCAGTGCTTCTAGCGGGGGGGTCGCGGAGACCCAGTACTTC | CASSASSGGVAETQYF
. | 14 | TRBJ2-5 | once | TRBV7-9 | TGTGCCAGCAGCTCCCCCCCGTCGCGAGAGACCCAGTACTTC | CASSSPPSRETQYF
. | 12 | TRBJ2-7 | . | TRBV2 | TGTGCCAGCAGTGACACCTACTACGAGCAGTACTTC | CASSDTYYEQYF
TRBD1 | 15 | TRBJ1-1 | . | TRBV2 | TGTGCCAGCAGGCGGGACAGCGAGATGGTTACTGAAGCTTTCTTT | CASRRDSEMVTEAFF
TRBD1 | 18 | TRBJ2-1 | . | TRBV5-1 | TGCGCCAGCAGCTTGTCGGCTGCAGGTGGACAGGGGTACAATGAGCAGTTCTTC | CASSLSAAGGQGYNEQFF
. | 14 | TRBJ2-3 | . | TRBV6-1 | TGTGCCAGCAACCCCGGAGAGCGCGGGAATACGCAGTATTTT | CASNPGERGNTQYF
. | 13 | TRBJ2-1 | few | TRBV5-1 | TGCGCCAGCAGCTTTGGGCAGCCAGGGGAGCAGTTCTTC | CASSFGQPGEQFF
. | 15 | TRBJ1-2 | once | TRBV4-1 | TGCGCCAGCAGCCAAGATCGTGAGGTTTACTATGGCTACACCTTC | CASSQDREVYYGYTF
. | 17 | TRBJ2-2 | once | TRBV4-2 | TGTGCCAGCAGCCAAGATCATCGGGGGATAGACACCGGGGAGCTGTTTTTT | CASSQDHRGIDTGELFF
TRBD2 | 15 | TRBJ2-5 | . | TRBV5-4 | TGTGCCAGCAGCTTGGAACTAGCGGGGGGTGAGACCCAGTACTTC | CASSLELAGGETQYF
. | 15 | TRBJ1-1 | . | TRBV14 | TGTGCCAGCAGCCAAGATGGGGGAGGCATCACTGAAGCTTTCTTT | CASSQDGGGITEAFF
. | 14 | TRBJ1-1 | . | TRBV6-6 | TGTGCCAGCAGTTACCTCCCAGGGGTTGCTGAAGCTTTCTTT | CASSYLPGVAEAFF
TRBD1 | 15 | TRBJ2-7 | once | TRBV29-1 | TGCAGCGTTGACCGACAGGGGGCTGGCTCCTACGAGCAGTACTTC | CSVDRQGAGSYEQYF
TRBD1 | 15 | TRBJ2-2 | . | TRBV2 | TGTGATGGCAGGGGGCGCAGGATGACTACCGGGGAGCTGTTTTTT | CDGRGRRMTTGELFF
. | 14 | TRBJ2-1 | once | TRBV13 | TGTGCCAGCAGCTCCACCTATGGGGGAGGTGAGCAGTTCTTC | CASSSTYGGGEQFF
TRBD1 | 15 | TRBJ1-6 | . | TRBV18 | TGTGCCAGCTCACCGACAGGGGAAGGAAATTCACCCCTCCACTTT | CASSPTGEGNSPLHF
. | 18 | TRBJ2-1 | . | TRBV5-6 | TGTGCCAGCAGCAGAAACCTAAACGCGGCAGCCCCCTACAATGAGCAGTTCTTC | CASSRNLNAAAPYNEQFF
TRBD1 | 15 | TRBJ1-2 | . | TRBV7-2 | TGTGCCAGCAGCTTTGAACAGGGGGGGAACTATGGCTACACCTTC | CASSFEQGGNYGYTF
TRBD1 | 15 | TRBJ2-5 | . | TRBV9 | TGTGCCAGCTCAGCACGGACAGGGTTGAGGGAGACCCAGTACTTC | CASSARTGLRETQYF
TRBD2 | 16 | TRBJ2-7 | . | TRBV7-8 | TGTGCCAGCAGCTTAAGAGCTAGCGGGGGGCTCTACGAGCAGTACTTC | CASSLRASGGLYEQYF
. | 17 | TRBJ1-5 | once | TRBV11-3 | TGTGCCAGCAGCTTAGATTGTTCGAGGGAATGGGGTCAGCCCCAGCATTTT | CASSLDCSREWGQPQHF
. | 13 | TRBJ1-5 | . | TRBV29-1 | TGCAGCGTGGCTCTAGATAGCAATCAGCCCCAGCATTTT | CSVALDSNQPQHF
TRBD1 | 15 | TRBJ2-7 | . | TRBV18 | TGTGCCAGCTCACCGGACAGGGGGCCTAATAGCGAGCAGTACTTC | CASSPDRGPNSEQYF
TRBD1 | 14 | TRBJ2-7 | . | TRBV13 | TGTGCCAGCAGCTCGACAGGGGGCAGATACGAGCAGTACTTC | CASSSTGGRYEQYF
. | 15 | TRBJ2-5 | . | TRBV7-9 | TGTGCCAGCAGCTTTAGTTCGGGGTCGGGAGAGACCCAGTACTTC | CASSFSSGSGETQYF
. | 14 | TRBJ1-2 | few | TRBV6-5 | TGTGCCAGCAGACGGGACTCCCAAGGGTATGGCTACACCTTC | CASRRDSQGYGYTF
. | 12 | TRBJ1-3 | . | TRBV29-1 | TGCAGCGCGGGTCTCTCTGGAAACACCATATATTTT | CSAGLSGNTIYF
TRBD1 | 14 | TRBJ1-1 | . | TRBV5-1 | TGCGCCAGCAGTCGGACAGGGGAAGGGACTGAAGCTTTCTTT | CASSRTGEGTEAFF
TRBD2 | 17 | TRBJ2-5 | . | TRBV7-9 | TGTGCCAGCAGCTCACCCTTCGGGACTAGCGGGGGGGAGACCCAGTACTTC | CASSSPFGTSGGETQYF
. | 12 | TRBJ1-1 | once | TRBV2 | TGTGCCAGCAGTGACCCCGGAGCTGAAGCTTTCTTT | CASSDPGAEAFF
. | 13 | TRBJ2-3 | . | TRBV15 | TGTGCCACCAGTAAGGGGCACACAGATACGCAGTATTTT | CATSKGHTDTQYF
. | 15 | TRBJ1-1 | . | TRBV7-6 | TGTGCCAGCAGCTTAGCATCCCCTCGAGACACTGAAGCTTTCTTT | CASSLASPRDTEAFF
TRBD1 | 15 | TRBJ1-5 | . | TRBV7-9 | TGTGCCAGCAGCTTGTGGACAGGTCGGGATCAGCCCCAGCATTTT | CASSLWTGRDQPQHF
TRBD2 | 13 | TRBJ2-3 | . | TRBV10-1 | TGCGCCAGCAGTGCGAGACTAGCTCATACGCAGTATTTT | CASSARLAHTQYF
. | 13 | TRBJ2-7 | . | TRBV29-1 | TGCAGCGTTGAAGGCGGGACAGTCTTTGGGCAGTACTTC | CSVEGGTVFGQYF
TRBD2 | 16 | TRBJ2-3 | few | TRBV6-6 | TGTGCCAGCAGTTACCTGGCTAGCGGGGGGACAGATACGCAGTATTTT | CASSYLASGGTDTQYF
. | 15 | TRBJ2-1 | . | TRBV15 | TGTGCCACCAGCAGAATGAGACAGTACGCAATTGAGCAGTTCTTC | CATSRMRQYAIEQFF
TRBD1 | 13 | TRBJ1-2 | . | TRBV9 | TGTACCAGCAGCTCAGACAGGGAGAATGGCTACACCTTC | CTSSSDRENGYTF
. | 15 | TRBJ1-5 | . | TRBV6-5 | TGTGCCAGCAGTCGGGACTATGAGTCGGGGCAGCCCCAGCATTTT | CASSRDYESGQPQHF
TRBD1 | 15 | TRBJ1-2 | . | TRBV6-1 | TGTGCCAGCAGTGATCGGGACAGGGGGTCCTATGGCTACACCTTC | CASSDRDRGSYGYTF
. | 14 | TRBJ2-1 | . | TRBV10-1 | TGCGCCAGCAGTGTTGCTAGCCCCTACAATGAGCAGTTCTTC | CASSVASPYNEQFF
TRBD2 | 16 | TRBJ2-1 | . | TRBV2 | TGTGCCAGCAGCCGAGTAGGGACTAGCGCCTACAATGAGCAGTTCTTC | CASSRVGTSAYNEQFF
. | 14 | TRBJ1-4 | once | TRBV27 | TGTGCCAGCAGTCTAGGAGGATTTAATGAAAAACTGTTTTTT | CASSLGGFNEKLFF
TRBD2 | 14 | TRBJ2-3 | few | TRBV5-1 | TGCGCCAGCAGCGTTAGCGGGGGGGCAGATACGCAGTATTTT | CASSVSGGADTQYF
. | 14 | TRBJ2-7 | . | TRBV2 | TGTGCCAGCAGGTTGGGGGGGGCGCAGTACGAGCAGTACTTC | CASRLGGAQYEQYF
TRBD2 | 15 | TRBJ2-1 | . | TRBV9 | TGTGCCAGCAGCGTAGTAGCGGGGGGGCTTGGTGAGCAGTTCTTC | CASSVVAGGLGEQFF